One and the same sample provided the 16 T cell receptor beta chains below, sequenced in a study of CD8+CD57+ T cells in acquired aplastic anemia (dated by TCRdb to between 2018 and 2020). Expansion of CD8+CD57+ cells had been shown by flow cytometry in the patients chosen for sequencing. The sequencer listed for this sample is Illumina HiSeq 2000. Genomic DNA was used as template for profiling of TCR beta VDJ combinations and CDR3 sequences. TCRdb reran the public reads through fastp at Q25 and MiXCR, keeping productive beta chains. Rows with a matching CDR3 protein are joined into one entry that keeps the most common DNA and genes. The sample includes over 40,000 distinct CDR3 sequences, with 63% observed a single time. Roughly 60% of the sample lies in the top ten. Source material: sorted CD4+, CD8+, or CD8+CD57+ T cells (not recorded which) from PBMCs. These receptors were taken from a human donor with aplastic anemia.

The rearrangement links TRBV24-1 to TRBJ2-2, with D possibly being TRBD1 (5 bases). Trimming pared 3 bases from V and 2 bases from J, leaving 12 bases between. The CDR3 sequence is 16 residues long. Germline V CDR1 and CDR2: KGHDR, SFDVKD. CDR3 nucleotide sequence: TGTGCCACCAGTGATCCGAGGACACTCAACACCGGGGAGCTGTTTTTT. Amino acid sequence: CATSDPRTLNTGELFF.

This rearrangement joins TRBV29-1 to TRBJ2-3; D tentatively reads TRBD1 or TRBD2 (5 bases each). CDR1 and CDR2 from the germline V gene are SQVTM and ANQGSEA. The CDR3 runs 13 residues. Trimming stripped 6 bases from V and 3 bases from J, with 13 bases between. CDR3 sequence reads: CSVGTETTDTQYF. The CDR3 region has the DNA TGCAGCGTGGGGACGGAGACAACAGATACGCAGTATTTT.

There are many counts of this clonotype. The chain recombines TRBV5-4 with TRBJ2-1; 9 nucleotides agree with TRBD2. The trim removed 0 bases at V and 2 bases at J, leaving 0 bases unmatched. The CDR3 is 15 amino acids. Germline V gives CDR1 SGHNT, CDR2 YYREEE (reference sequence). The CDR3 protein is CASSLGGGAYNEQFF. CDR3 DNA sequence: TGTGCCAGCAGCTTGGGCGGGGGGGCCTACAATGAGCAGTTCTTC.

CDR3 DNA: TGCAGCGTTGAGGACAGAGTGAACACTGAAGCTTTCTTT. Protein: CSVEDRVNTEAFF. The chain couples TRBV29-1 to TRBJ1-1, with D perhaps matching TRBD1 (6 bases). Trimming left V 3 bases short and J 0 bases short, with 8 bases between. The CDR3 totals 13 residues. In germline, CDR1 is SQVTM, CDR2 ANQGSEA.

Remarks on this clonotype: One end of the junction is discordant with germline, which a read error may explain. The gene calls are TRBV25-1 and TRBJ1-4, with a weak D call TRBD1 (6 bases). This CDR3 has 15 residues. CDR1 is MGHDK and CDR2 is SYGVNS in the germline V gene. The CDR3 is CVSSEGWGRGEELFF. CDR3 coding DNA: TGTGTCAGCAGTGAAGGGTGGGGGCGCGGTGAAGAACTGTTTTTT.

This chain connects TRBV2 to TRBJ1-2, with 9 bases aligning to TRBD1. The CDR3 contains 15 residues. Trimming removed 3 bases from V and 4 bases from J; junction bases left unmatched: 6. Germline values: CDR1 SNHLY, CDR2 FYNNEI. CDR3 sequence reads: CASSEGGTGSYGYTF. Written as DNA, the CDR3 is TGTGCCAGCAGTGAGGGGGGGACAGGGAGCTATGGCTACACCTTC.

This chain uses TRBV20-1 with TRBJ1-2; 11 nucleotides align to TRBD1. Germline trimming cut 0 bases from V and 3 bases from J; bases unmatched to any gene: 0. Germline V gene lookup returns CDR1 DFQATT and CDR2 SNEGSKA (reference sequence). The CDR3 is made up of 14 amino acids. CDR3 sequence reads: CSAREGQGDYGYTF. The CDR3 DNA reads TGCAGTGCTAGAGAGGGACAGGGGGACTATGGCTACACCTTC.

The CDR3 coding sequence is TGTGCCAGCAGTGGGACAGGGGTCTATGGCTACACCTTC. Translating it yields CASSGTGVYGYTF. This rearrangement joins TRBV25-1 to TRBJ1-2, with 9 bases fitting TRBD1. The CDR3 is 13 amino acids. With V trimmed by 4 bases and J by 4 bases, 1 base remained unmatched. Germline V gene lookup returns CDR1 MGHDK and CDR2 SYGVNS.

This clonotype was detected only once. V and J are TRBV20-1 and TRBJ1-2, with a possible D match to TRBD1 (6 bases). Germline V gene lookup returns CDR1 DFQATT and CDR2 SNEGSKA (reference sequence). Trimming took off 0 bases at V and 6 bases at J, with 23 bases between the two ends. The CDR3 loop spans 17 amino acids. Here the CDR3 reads CSARDNSGASFPHGYTF. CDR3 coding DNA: TGCAGTGCTAGAGACAACTCGGGGGCATCTTTCCCACATGGCTACACCTTC.

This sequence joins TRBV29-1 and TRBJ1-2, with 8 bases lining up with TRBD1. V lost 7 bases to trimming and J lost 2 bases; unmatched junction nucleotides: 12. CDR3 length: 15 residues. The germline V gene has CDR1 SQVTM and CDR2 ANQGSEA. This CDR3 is CSAGTGGLKNYGYTF. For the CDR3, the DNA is TGCAGCGCCGGGACAGGAGGTTTGAAGAACTATGGCTACACCTTC.

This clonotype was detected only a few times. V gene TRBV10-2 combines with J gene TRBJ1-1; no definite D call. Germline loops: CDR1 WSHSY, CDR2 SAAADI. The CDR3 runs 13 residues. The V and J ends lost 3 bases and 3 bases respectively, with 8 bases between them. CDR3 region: CASSDTLYTEAFF. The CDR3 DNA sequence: TGCGCCAGCAGTGATACGCTTTACACTGAAGCTTTCTTT.

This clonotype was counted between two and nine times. The CDR3 coding sequence is TGTGCCACCAGCAGAGATGGGGCTAGCGGGATTAATGAGCAGTTCTTC. Residues: CATSRDGASGINEQFF. J is TRBJ2-1 and V is TRBV15, with 9 bases that match TRBD2. Germline values: CDR1 LNHNV, CDR2 YYDKDF (reference sequence). J was trimmed by 7 bases and V by 0 bases; bases with no gene match: 7. The CDR3 loop spans 16 amino acids.

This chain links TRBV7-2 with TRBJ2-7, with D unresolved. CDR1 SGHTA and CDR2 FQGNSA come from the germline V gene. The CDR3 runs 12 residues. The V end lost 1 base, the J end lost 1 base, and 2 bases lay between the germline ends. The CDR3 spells CASSLGSYEQYF. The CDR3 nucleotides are TGTGCCAGCAGCTTAGGGTCCTACGAGCAGTACTTC.

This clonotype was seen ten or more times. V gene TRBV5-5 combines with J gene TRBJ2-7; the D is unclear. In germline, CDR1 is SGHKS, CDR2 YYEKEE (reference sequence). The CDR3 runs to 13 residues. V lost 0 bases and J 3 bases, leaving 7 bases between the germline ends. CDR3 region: CASSLGSDYEQYF. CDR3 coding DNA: TGTGCCAGCAGCTTGGGGTCTGACTACGAGCAGTACTTC.

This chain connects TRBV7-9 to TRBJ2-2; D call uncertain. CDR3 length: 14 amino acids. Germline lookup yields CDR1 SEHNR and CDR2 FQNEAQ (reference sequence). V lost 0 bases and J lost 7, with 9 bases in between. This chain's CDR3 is CASSLAGLGGELFF. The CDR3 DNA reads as TGTGCCAGCAGCTTAGCTGGATTGGGCGGGGAGCTGTTTTTT.

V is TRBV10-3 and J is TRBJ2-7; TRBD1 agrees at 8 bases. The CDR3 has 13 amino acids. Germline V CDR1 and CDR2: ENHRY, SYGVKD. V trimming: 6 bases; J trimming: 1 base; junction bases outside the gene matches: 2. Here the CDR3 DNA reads TGTGCCATCAGGGACAGGGCATCCTACGAGCAGTACTTC. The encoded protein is CAIRDRASYEQYF.